This TCR beta chain appears in the sequencing data of a study of shared clonotypes between healthy human individuals. This CDR3 has 13 amino acids. The trim removed 1 base at V and 4 bases at J, leaving 2 bases unmatched. The V gene's germline CDR1 is GTSNPN and CDR2 SVGIG (reference sequence). At deep level, the assay was performed. Original data processing: Junction-only immunoSEQ data arrived without quality scores, meaning filtering differed. Assay: immunoSEQ multiplex PCR; the TCRdb copy retains only in-frame clones and omits some. For V, J and clone size, that table is used; D and trimming come from the DNA. Of millions of clones listed, 85% to 95% are singletons.

This clonotype was obtained from a man between 18 and 29 years old in good health. The source material was naive CD4+ T cells sorted from blood. Subset described: CD45RA+ positively selected. This chain uses TRBV30 with TRBJ1-2; TRBD1 matches at 8 bases. CDR3 protein: CAWSGTGIYGYTF. The CDR3 bases are TGTGCCTGGAGTGGGACAGGGATCTATGGCTACACCTTC.